Following are 28 T cell receptor beta chains from one sample sequenced in a study of CD8+ T cells in alopecia areata. Reverse transcribed after extraction, RNA yielded cDNA as the sequencing template. Profiling relied on immunoSEQ multiplex PCR, and the TCRdb table lists in-frame clones only, not all of them. Here the sample spans over 110,000 clones, about 47% being singletons. Sequenced here: CD4+ T cells sorted from blood, sampled at week 0. These receptors came from a human donor with alopecia areata.

V gene TRBV7-2 combines with J gene TRBJ2-1; 10 bases agree with TRBD2. The CDR3 has 13 residues. Germline CDR1 reads SGHTA; CDR2 reads FQGNSA. V shed 5 bases and J 14 bases; nucleotides not matched to a gene: 9. CDR3 nucleotide sequence: TGTGCCAGCAGCCTCCGGACTAGCGGACCAAAGTTCTTC. It specifies CASSLRTSGPKFF.

Notes on this clone: The same CDR3 arises from other DNA sequences in this sample as well. This chain joins TRBV29-1 and TRBJ2-5; tentative D call: TRBD1 (6 bases). This CDR3 comprises 13 residues. Looked up from germline, CDR1 is SQVTM and CDR2 is ANQGSEA. Between the trimmed V and J ends, which lost 1 base and 2 bases, there was a span of 8 bases. The CDR3 bases are TGCAGCGTTGAAGGGACAGTGCAAGAGACCCAGTACTTC. This translates into CSVEGTVQETQYF.

This chain links TRBV5-1 with TRBJ2-2; 12 positions match TRBD2. The germline V gene encodes CDR1 SGHRS and CDR2 YFSETQ. This CDR3 comprises 16 residues. The J segment lost 4 bases and the V segment lost 4 bases, leaving 5 bases of the junction unmatched. In DNA, the CDR3 is TGCGCCAGCAGCCTACAGACTAGCGGGAGCACCGGGGAGCTGTTTTTT. It specifies CASSLQTSGSTGELFF. Looking up the rest from reference TRBV5-1 and TRBJ2-2 gives the full variable domain: KAGVTQTPRYLIKTRGQQVTLSCSPISGHRSVSWYQQTPGQGLQFLFEYFSETQRNKGNFPGRFSGRQFSNSRSEMNVSTLELGDSALYLCASSLQTSGSTGELFFGEGSRLTVL.

The chain joins TRBV29-1 to TRBJ2-7; 7 bases align to TRBD1. Germline CDR1 SQVTM, CDR2 ANQGSEA. The CDR3 extends over 14 amino acids. J was trimmed by 1 base and V by 4 bases; bases with no gene match: 7. The chain's CDR3 is CSVAVLGQSYEQYF. Written as DNA, the CDR3 is TGCAGCGTTGCTGTTTTGGGACAGTCCTACGAGCAGTACTTC.

The rearrangement links TRBV30 to TRBJ2-7; 8 positions match TRBD1. V shed 8 bases and J 4 bases; nucleotides not matched to a gene: 10. Germline V lookup: CDR1 GTSNPN, CDR2 SVGIG (reference sequence). This CDR3 comprises 13 residues. The CDR3 coding sequence is TGTGCCATGGGTCGGGACAGGCCGTACGAGCAGTACTTC. This encodes CAMGRDRPYEQYF.

This rearrangement joins TRBV29-1 to TRBJ2-7; D may correspond to TRBD1 or TRBD2 (5 bases each). This CDR3 has 15 amino acids. V was shortened by 6 bases and J by 3 bases, with 21 bases between the two germline ends. CDR1 and CDR2 (germline): SQVTM, ANQGSEA. The CDR3 nucleotides are TGCAGCGTCGCAGCCGGGGCTCATGGACGCTACGAGCAGTACTTC. It encodes CSVAAGAHGRYEQYF.

V and J are TRBV9 and TRBJ2-2; 7 positions agree with TRBD1. CDR3 length equals 14 residues. Germline CDR1 is SGDLS and CDR2 is YYNGEE. V was clipped by 5 bases and J by 6 bases; unmatched bases: 7. The CDR3 loop is CASRGTAWSGELFF. In nucleotides, the CDR3 is TGTGCCAGCAGAGGGACAGCCTGGTCCGGGGAGCTGTTTTTT.

V usage is TRBV30 and J usage is TRBJ1-5; D remains unclear. Germline CDR1 reads GTSNPN; CDR2 reads SVGIG (reference sequence). Trimming pared 2 bases from V and 8 bases from J, leaving 13 bases between. The CDR3 runs 13 residues. The CDR3 nucleotides are TGTGCCTGGAGTAACGAGAGACTCGAGCCCCAGCATTTT. Translation gives CAWSNERLEPQHF.

The gene calls are TRBV9 and TRBJ2-7; a possible D gene is TRBD1 (5 bases). V was pared by 0 bases and J by 2 bases, with 12 bases between. This CDR3 is 15 amino acids long. Germline CDR1 reads SGDLS; CDR2 reads YYNGEE. Here the CDR3 DNA reads TGTGCCAGCAGCGTAGAGCCACAGGCGGCCTACGAGCAGTACTTC. Translated: CASSVEPQAAYEQYF.

The chain couples TRBV6-5 to TRBJ2-5, with D uncertain. Between the trimmed V and J ends, which lost 6 bases and 5 bases, there was a span of 7 bases. CDR1 and CDR2 (germline): MNHEY, SVGAGI. The length of the CDR3 is 11 residues. The chain's CDR3 is CASRKFETQYF. The CDR3 DNA sequence: TGTGCCAGCAGAAAGTTTGAGACCCAGTACTTC.

This clone turned up a few times. V is TRBV7-2 and J is TRBJ1-2; D is uncertain. Germline assignment: CDR1 SGHTA and CDR2 FQGNSA. V was pared by 1 base and J by 7 bases, with 13 bases between. This CDR3 has 14 residues. In nucleotides, the CDR3 is TGTGCCAGCAGCTTAGACCCGGACGTGGGTGGCTACACCTTC. As protein: CASSLDPDVGGYTF.

The chain couples TRBV30 to TRBJ2-2; D gene uncertain. The V end lost 3 bases, the J end lost 6 bases, and 5 bases lay between the germline ends. Looked up from germline, CDR1 is GTSNPN and CDR2 is SVGIG (reference sequence). The CDR3 runs 11 residues. The CDR3 bases are TGTGCCTGGAGGGTCCCCGGGGAGCTGTTTTTT. This sequence encodes CAWRVPGELFF.

This chain uses TRBV6-5 with TRBJ2-7, with TRBD1 matching over 7 bases. Trimming removed 6 bases from V and 3 bases from J; junction bases left unmatched: 8. There are 14 residues in the CDR3. From germline, CDR1 is MNHEY and CDR2 SVGAGI. The CDR3 DNA sequence: TGTGCCAGCAGGCCGGGACAGAATAACTACGAGCAGTACTTC. It encodes CASRPGQNNYEQYF.

The genes are TRBV15 and TRBJ1-4, with D unclear. The CDR3 extends over 14 amino acids. Looked up from germline, CDR1 is LNHNV and CDR2 is YYDKDF (reference sequence). Between the trimmed V and J ends, which lost 2 bases and 2 bases, there was a span of 6 bases. In nucleotides, the CDR3 is TGTGCCACCAGCAGACGGTACACTAATGAAAAACTGTTTTTT. This sequence encodes CATSRRYTNEKLFF.

The rearrangement links TRBV19 to TRBJ1-2; 7 bases map to TRBD1. The CDR3 consists of 13 residues. With 4 bases clipped from V and 6 bases from J, the junction kept 5 bases outside the gene matches. CDR1 LNHDA and CDR2 SQIVND come from the germline V gene (reference sequence). Here the CDR3 DNA reads TGTGCCAGTAGTACGACAGGGCTTGATGGCTACACCTTC. Translated: CASSTTGLDGYTF. Using reference TRBV19 and TRBJ1-2 for the parts outside the CDR3, the full variable domain is DGGITQSPKYLFRKEGQNVTLSCEQNLNHDAMYWYRQDPGQGLRLIYYSQIVNDFQKGDIAEGYSVSREKKESFPLTVTSAQKNPTAFYLCASSTTGLDGYTFGSGTRLTVV.

The chain employs TRBV7-9 and TRBJ2-5; TRBD1 or TRBD2 may be the D gene (5 bases each). The V end lost 5 bases, the J end lost 7 bases, and 14 bases lay between the germline ends. The CDR3 is 13 amino acids. CDR1 and CDR2 (germline): SEHNR, FQNEAQ (reference sequence). This chain's CDR3 is CASSRDPPGTQYF. The CDR3 DNA is TGTGCCAGCAGCAGGGACCCCCCGGGGACCCAGTACTTC.

In nucleotides, the CDR3 is TGTGCCAGTAGTGGGCTGACAGGGGGATTGGACGGACAGCCCCAGCATTTT. Translated, it gives CASSGLTGGLDGQPQHF. The rearrangement joins TRBV19 to TRBJ1-5; 9 nucleotides align to TRBD1. Germline CDR1 is LNHDA and CDR2 is SQIVND (reference sequence). The ends lost 5 bases at V and 7 bases at J; junction bases unmatched: 15. CDR3 length equals 17 residues.

This clone was counted between two and nine times. This sequence joins TRBV30 and TRBJ1-5; unclear D gene. The CDR3 is 13 residues long. Germline-derived CDR1 and CDR2 are GTSNPN and SVGIG (reference sequence). Trimming removed 4 bases at V and 0 bases at J, with 7 bases between. The chain's CDR3 is CAWNSYSNQPQHF. The DNA of the CDR3 is TGTGCCTGGAACAGCTATAGCAATCAGCCCCAGCATTTT.

This clone was recorded a few times. V usage is TRBV28 and J usage is TRBJ2-3; D ambiguous. Trimming cost V 6 bases and J 0 bases, with 4 bases left between them. CDR1 is MDHEN and CDR2 is SYDVKM in the germline V gene. The CDR3 runs to 12 residues. CDR3 bases: TGTGCCAGCAGGGTTAGCACAGATACGCAGTATTTT. It encodes CASRVSTDTQYF. The full variable domain, its missing parts supplied by reference TRBV28 and TRBJ2-3, is DVKVTQSSRYLVKRTGEKVFLECVQDMDHENMFWYRQDPGLGLRLIYFSYDVKMKEKGDIPEGYSVSREKKERFSLILESASTNQTSMYLCASRVSTDTQYFGPGTRLTVL.

The gene calls are TRBV2 and TRBJ2-2; perhaps TRBD1 as D (6 bases). Germline V gene data show CDR1 as SNHLY and CDR2 as FYNNEI. Trimming took 8 bases from V and 5 from J, leaving 12 bases between them. The CDR3 totals 13 residues. The CDR3 loop reads CASGRGVTGELFF. In DNA, the CDR3 is TGTGCCAGCGGCAGGGGAGTGACCGGGGAGCTGTTTTTT.

This clone was observed a handful of times. The V gene is TRBV30, the J gene TRBJ1-1; D remains ambiguous. Germline CDR1 is GTSNPN and CDR2 is SVGIG (reference sequence). The V gene lost 3 bases and the J gene lost 7 bases, with 12 bases spanning the gap. The CDR3 consists of 12 residues. The chain's CDR3 is CAWSQGQLEAFF. The CDR3 DNA reads TGTGCCTGGAGCCAAGGGCAGCTTGAAGCTTTCTTT.

The CDR3 DNA follows: TGCGCCAGCAGCTGGCAGGGTGCATCCTACGAGCAGTACTTC. Protein sequence: CASSWQGASYEQYF. This chain uses TRBV5-1 with TRBJ2-7, with D possibly matching TRBD1 (5 bases). Germline CDR1 and CDR2: SGHRS and YFSETQ. This CDR3 spans 14 amino acids. Trimming took off 3 bases at V and 1 base at J, with 11 bases between the two ends.

The rearrangement uses TRBV5-4 and TRBJ1-2; D gene uncertain. Germline V lookup: CDR1 SGHNT, CDR2 YYREEE (reference sequence). The CDR3 extends over 12 amino acids. The V gene lost 4 bases and the J gene lost 8 bases, with 12 bases spanning the gap. CDR3 region: CASSHSLAGYTF. CDR3 DNA sequence: TGTGCCAGCAGCCACTCCCTGGCCGGCTACACCTTC.

This clone came up many times. In DNA, the CDR3 is TGTGCCAGCAGCCTCCACTACGAGCAGTACTTC. It yields the protein CASSLHYEQYF. This chain joins TRBV7-2 and TRBJ2-7; no reliable D call. In germline, CDR1 is SGHTA, CDR2 FQGNSA. Between the trimmed V and J ends, which lost 5 bases and 3 bases, there was a span of 5 bases. This CDR3 contains 11 residues.

This clone was detected only a few times. The chain carries TRBV7-9 and TRBJ2-7; 7 bases fit TRBD1. With V trimmed by 4 bases and J by 5 bases, 11 bases remained unmatched. This CDR3 is built from 15 residues. CDR1 and CDR2 (germline): SEHNR, FQNEAQ (reference sequence). CDR3 coding DNA: TGTGCCAGCAGCTCGGACCGACAGGGAATAAACGAGCAGTACTTC. It specifies CASSSDRQGINEQYF.

The chain has TRBV29-1 and TRBJ1-2; tentative D call: TRBD1 (5 bases). Trimming cost V 3 bases and J 5 bases, with 16 bases left between them. This CDR3 has 14 amino acids. Looked up from germline, CDR1 is SQVTM and CDR2 is ANQGSEA. CDR3 sequence: CSVDGARRGYGYTF. In nucleotides, the CDR3 is TGCAGCGTTGATGGGGCCAGACGAGGGTATGGCTACACCTTC. The full variable domain, completed using reference TRBV29-1 and TRBJ1-2, is SAVISQKPSRDICQRGTSLTIQCQVDSQVTMMFWYRQQPGQSLTLIATANQGSEATYESGFVIDKFPISRPNLTFSTLTVSNMSPEDSSIYLCSVDGARRGYGYTFGSGTRLTVV.

V and J are TRBV29-1 and TRBJ1-1; no reliable D call. V was trimmed by 4 bases and J by 1 base, leaving 7 bases between them. CDR3 size: 12 residues. The V gene's germline CDR1 is SQVTM and CDR2 ANQGSEA. CDR3 in amino acids: CSVGQRNTEAFF. CDR3 bases: TGCAGCGTTGGTCAGAGGAACACTGAAGCTTTCTTT.

This sequence joins TRBV5-1 and TRBJ2-5, with a tentative D call TRBD1 (6 bases). The V gene's germline CDR1 is SGHRS and CDR2 YFSETQ. Trimming removed 5 bases at V and 6 bases at J, with 14 bases between. The CDR3 is made up of 13 amino acids. The DNA for the CDR3 is TGCGCCAGCAGTTCCCCAGGGGAGAAGACCCAGTACTTC. Translated, it gives CASSSPGEKTQYF.